This T cell receptor beta chain was sequenced in a study of T cells in Graves' hyperthyroidism and ophthalmopathy. V dropped 0 bases and J dropped 6 bases, with 2 bases sitting between them. The CDR3 totals 11 residues. TCR beta CDR3 regions were amplified from RNA. Primed by the HTBI set, a first-round RT-PCR was run on the TCR CDR3. TCRdb fed the multiplex PCR reads into MiXCR, producing one record per CDR3 protein. This table has fewer than 450,000 distinct CDR3 sequences, about a sixth appearing once. This clonotype was detected many times. The source is a young woman with Graves' hyperthyroidism that later progressed to Graves' ophthalmopathy. The gene calls are TRBV12-3 or TRBV12-4 and TRBJ1-2; D gene unclear. Input material: blood. CDR3 coding DNA: TGTGCCAGCAGTTTAGCGGATGGCTACACCTTC. It is translated as CASSLADGYTF.